This TCR beta chain was sequenced during a study of cytomegalovirus exposure and HLA in healthy donors. Trimming removed 3 bases from V and 1 base from J, with 13 bases in between. The CDR3 has 15 residues. Germline lookup yields CDR1 MGHRA and CDR2 YSYEKL. TCRdb's table, derived via immunoSEQ multiplex PCR, lists solely in-frame clones and lacks some. The table has under 150,000 clones, approximately 87% seen once. The chain has TRBV4-1 and TRBJ2-7; a possible D gene is TRBD2 (6 bases). Material for sequencing was PBMCs. This TCR came from a man between 18 and 29 years old in good health and CMV-seronegative. The CDR3 bases are TGCGCCAGCAGCCAGATCCCGGGAGTTTCCTACGAGCAGTACTTC. It yields the protein CASSQIPGVSYEQYF.